These 21 T cell receptor beta chains were sequenced from one sample in a study (dated by TCRdb to between 2014 and 2017). The method was 5' RACE. These reads were obtained on an Illumina MiSeq. The public reads were run again by TCRdb, first through fastp at Q25 and then through MiXCR, and only productive beta chains were kept. CDR3 protein duplicates are merged, each entry listing the most common genes and DNA. The sample table holds 35,000 to 50,000 distinct CDR3 sequences, of which approximately 22% were seen once. Jointly, the top ten make up about 3.8% of the sample. CD4+CD25+CD127-/low cells were isolated as Tregs. Sequenced material: Tregs sorted from blood. All receptors come from a female donor with breast cancer.

V is TRBV5-1 and J is TRBJ2-1; 7 bases agree with TRBD2. Per the germline V gene, CDR1 is SGHRS and CDR2 is YFSETQ. V gave up 4 bases and J gave up 0 bases; unmatched junction bases: 7. The CDR3 length is 16 residues. The CDR3 bases are TGCGCCAGCAGCGGGGGGACTACACCCTCCTACAATGAGCAGTTCTTC. Amino acids: CASSGGTTPSYNEQFF.

This clonotype showed up just a few times. This sequence joins TRBV4-1 and TRBJ2-1; TRBD1 matches 8 bases. Germline CDR1 is MGHRA and CDR2 is YSYEKL. The V segment lost 4 bases and the J segment 7 bases; nucleotides outside the gene matches: 9. The CDR3 extends over 15 amino acids. The CDR3 region has the DNA TGCGCCAGCAGCCTTCACACAGGGGGGACAAATGAGCAGTTCTTC. Its protein is CASSLHTGGTNEQFF.

The chain has TRBV21-1 and TRBJ2-7; TRBD2 is the table's D call, not checked against the DNA. TRBV21-1 is labeled a pseudogene. CDR3 length: 21 amino acids. This CDR3 is CASSNRHPLAGGPGLSYEQYF. For the CDR3, the DNA is TGTGCCAGCAGCAACCGACACCCACTAGCAGGAGGGCCTGGGTTGTCCTACGAGCAGTACTTC.

The chain has TRBV20-1 and TRBJ2-1; D is ambiguous. Germline CDR1 reads DFQATT; CDR2 reads SNEGSKA (reference sequence). The CDR3 covers 14 residues. The CDR3 loop reads CSALHYRNYNEQFF. CDR3 nucleotides: TGCAGCGCACTTCATTACAGAAATTACAATGAGCAGTTCTTC.

As for this clonotype: This sequence may be a read error, since a much larger clone differs from it by one base. The V gene is TRBV27, the J gene TRBJ2-7; tentatively, D is TRBD2 (6 bases). Germline-derived CDR1 and CDR2 are MNHEY and SMNVEV (reference sequence). The CDR3 extends over 17 amino acids. V was trimmed by 2 bases and J by 2 bases, leaving 19 bases between them. The CDR3 is CASSLTGVWASPYEQYF. Here the CDR3 DNA reads TGTGCCAGCAGTTTAACGGGGGTTTGGGCCAGCCCCTACGAGCAGTACTTC.

The genes are TRBV20-1 and TRBJ1-1, with a weak D call TRBD1 (5 bases). The germline V and J ends were trimmed by 6 bases and 0 bases, with 17 bases remaining between them. This CDR3 contains 15 residues. Per the germline V gene, CDR1 is DFQATT and CDR2 is SNEGSKA (reference sequence). The CDR3 sequence is CSAPDRTDMNTEAFF. CDR3 coding DNA: TGCAGTGCCCCCGACAGAACAGACATGAACACTGAAGCTTTCTTT.

Concerning this clonotype: Given a much more abundant clone one base away, this may be a read error. V is TRBV5-1 and J is TRBJ2-2; D unclear. Germline assignment: CDR1 SGHRS and CDR2 YFSETQ. This CDR3 has 16 residues. V dropped 3 bases and J dropped 2 bases, with 14 bases sitting between them. DNA of the CDR3: TGCGCCAGCAGCTCGTCTGTCAGCTACAACACCGGGGAGCTGTTTTTT. Translated: CASSSSVSYNTGELFF. Full variable domain (remainder filled in from reference TRBV5-1 and TRBJ2-2): KAGVTQTPRYLIKTRGQQVTLSCSPISGHRSVSWYQQTPGQGLQFLFEYFSETQRNKGNFPGRFSGRQFSNSRSEMNVSTLELGDSALYLCASSSSVSYNTGELFFGEGSRLTVL.

In nucleotides, the CDR3 is TGTGCCAGCAGCTTAAGAAGCGGACTAGCGTCTCGAAGGAGGGACAATGAGCAGTTCTTC. Its translation is CASSLRSGLASRRRDNEQFF. The genes are TRBV11-2 and TRBJ2-1; TRBD2 matches 9 bases. Germline CDR1 is SGHAT and CDR2 is FQNNGV. J lost 5 bases, V lost 2 bases, and 19 bases had no gene match. The CDR3 extends over 20 amino acids. The entire variable domain, with the rest obtained from reference TRBV11-2 and TRBJ2-1, is as follows: EAGVAQSPRYKIIEKRQSVAFWCNPISGHATLYWYQQILGQGPKLLIQFQNNGVVDDSQLPKDRFSAERLKGVDSTLKIQPAKLEDSAVYLCASSLRSGLASRRRDNEQFFGPGTRLTVL.

There are many counts of this clonotype. The V and J genes are TRBV28 and TRBJ2-1, with 9 positions matching TRBD2. From germline, CDR1 is MDHEN and CDR2 SYDVKM. Trimming took 3 bases from V and 7 from J; bases not matched to a gene: 4. The CDR3 runs to 14 residues. The CDR3 DNA is TGTGCCAGCAGTTTTAGCGGGAGAGTGAATGAGCAGTTCTTC. Amino acids: CASSFSGRVNEQFF.

There are a few counts of this clonotype. The chain employs TRBV2 and TRBJ2-6; D remains ambiguous. Trimming took 5 bases from V and 0 from J, leaving 14 bases between them. CDR3 length: 17 residues. Germline V gene lookup returns CDR1 SNHLY and CDR2 FYNNEI. CDR3 bases: TGTGCCAGCAGTCCCACCTGGCGTAGCTCTGGGGCCAACGTCCTGACTTTC. Its translation: CASSPTWRSSGANVLTF.

This clonotype was counted ten times or more. The chain couples TRBV4-1 to TRBJ2-7; TRBD1 matches 10 bases. Germline V lookup: CDR1 MGHRA, CDR2 YSYEKL. This CDR3 spans 14 amino acids. After removal of 3 bases from V and 2 bases from J, the junction contained 1 base not matched to a gene. The CDR3 DNA is TGCGCCAGCAGCCAGACAGGGGGCGCCTACGAGCAGTACTTC. Its protein product is CASSQTGGAYEQYF.

A word on this clonotype: One base away lies a much larger clone, so this may be a sequencing read error. The missing conserved phenylalanine or tryptophan at the end of this CDR3 makes a read error likely. The V and J genes are TRBV12-3 or TRBV12-4 and TRBJ1-2, with 7 nucleotides matching TRBD1. With 5 bases clipped from V and 5 bases from J, the junction kept 8 bases outside the gene matches. CDR3 length: 14 residues. CDR3 nucleotide sequence: TGTGCCAGCAGTCTAGGACCGGGACAGTATGGCTACACCTAC. It encodes CASSLGPGQYGYTY.

This clonotype was seen at least ten times. CDR3 bases: TGTGCCAGCAGTCCCTGGGGGTTGTCCGGCTACACCTTC. This gives the protein CASSPWGLSGYTF. V usage is TRBV28 and J usage is TRBJ1-2, with D tentatively TRBD1 (5 bases). The ends were cut back, 5 bases at V and 8 bases at J, with 15 bases in the middle. The germline CDR1 and CDR2 sequences are MDHEN and SYDVKM. The CDR3 length is 13 residues.

This clonotype was counted only a few times. This sequence joins TRBV29-1 and TRBJ2-1, with D unresolved. This CDR3 has 12 amino acids. Germline CDR1 and CDR2: SQVTM and ANQGSEA. The V end lost 3 bases, the J end lost 6 bases, and 9 bases lay between the germline ends. This chain's CDR3 is CSVEDVINEQFF. In DNA, the CDR3 is TGCAGCGTTGAGGACGTGATCAATGAGCAGTTCTTC.

On this clonotype: A read error may be the cause here, since a much bigger clone is one base away. This rearrangement joins TRBV7-2 to TRBJ2-1; perhaps TRBD2 as D (6 bases). From germline, CDR1 is SGHTA and CDR2 FQGNSA. CDR3 length: 16 residues. The CDR3 coding sequence is TGTGCCAGCAGCTTATCGGGGACTGGCTACTACAATGAGCGGTTCTTC. Amino acids: CASSLSGTGYYNERFF.

This clonotype occurred many times. The genes are TRBV4-1 and TRBJ2-7; TRBD2 matches at 7 bases. Germline CDR1 is MGHRA and CDR2 is YSYEKL. With V trimmed by 4 bases and J by 0 bases, 3 bases remained unmatched. The CDR3 spans 14 residues. The CDR3 DNA follows: TGCGCCAGCAGCCTGGCTAGCGGCTCCTACGAGCAGTACTTC. Translating gives CASSLASGSYEQYF.

To note about this clonotype: A read error may account for a junction end that differs from germline. The chain carries TRBV13 and TRBJ2-1; 9 bases are shared with TRBD2. The CDR3 sequence is 17 residues long. Germline V gene sequence: CDR1 PRHDT, CDR2 FYEKMQ (reference sequence). The CDR3 nucleotides read TGTGCCAGCAGCCCTAGGACTAGCGAGGTTTTCTACAATGAGCAGTCCTTC. It translates to CASSPRTSEVFYNEQSF. The full variable domain, completed using reference TRBV13 and TRBJ2-1, is AAGVIQSPRHLIKEKRETATLKCYPIPRHDTVYWYQQGPGQDPQFLISFYEKMQSDKGSIPDRFSAQQFSDYHSELNMSSLELGDSALYFCASSPRTSEVFYNEQSFGPGTRLTVL.

This clonotype has at least ten counts. The V call is TRBV7-8, the J call TRBJ1-5; D remains unclear. Per the germline V gene, CDR1 is SGHVS and CDR2 is FQNEAQ. V was clipped by 2 bases and J by 6 bases, with 8 bases between them. There are 13 residues in the CDR3. Here the CDR3 DNA reads TGTGCCAGCAGCTTACTAGTCACTCAGCCCCAGCATTTT. Translation gives CASSLLVTQPQHF.

The chain carries TRBV4-1 and TRBJ2-7; TRBD2 matches 10 bases. The trim removed 1 base at V and 3 bases at J, leaving 9 bases unmatched. The CDR3 contains 17 residues. CDR1 MGHRA and CDR2 YSYEKL come from the germline V gene. CDR3 protein: CASSQVDMGLASYEQYF. The DNA of the CDR3 is TGCGCCAGCAGCCAAGTAGATATGGGACTAGCGAGCTACGAGCAGTACTTC.

This clonotype was recorded a few times. A junction end diverges from the germline sequence, so it may reflect a read error. J is TRBJ1-1 and V is TRBV4-2, with unresolved D. There are 13 residues in the CDR3. Germline V gives CDR1 LGHNA, CDR2 YNFKEQ. CDR3 nucleotide sequence: TGTGCCAGCAGCCCCCTCGAGAGTTCTGAAGCTCTCTTT. Translating it yields CASSPLESSEALF.

Worth noting for this clonotype: With a much larger clone just one base away, this may be a read error. V usage is TRBV27 and J usage is TRBJ2-1; TRBD2 might be the D (6 bases). The CDR3 consists of 18 residues. CDR1 and CDR2 from the germline V gene are MNHEY and SMNVEV (reference sequence). V dropped 5 bases and J dropped 0 bases, with 20 bases sitting between them. Here the CDR3 reads CASSPLGPAGPSYNEQFF. CDR3 nucleotide sequence: TGTGCCAGCAGTCCTCTCGGACCAGCGGGTCCCTCCTACAATGAGCAGTTCTTC.